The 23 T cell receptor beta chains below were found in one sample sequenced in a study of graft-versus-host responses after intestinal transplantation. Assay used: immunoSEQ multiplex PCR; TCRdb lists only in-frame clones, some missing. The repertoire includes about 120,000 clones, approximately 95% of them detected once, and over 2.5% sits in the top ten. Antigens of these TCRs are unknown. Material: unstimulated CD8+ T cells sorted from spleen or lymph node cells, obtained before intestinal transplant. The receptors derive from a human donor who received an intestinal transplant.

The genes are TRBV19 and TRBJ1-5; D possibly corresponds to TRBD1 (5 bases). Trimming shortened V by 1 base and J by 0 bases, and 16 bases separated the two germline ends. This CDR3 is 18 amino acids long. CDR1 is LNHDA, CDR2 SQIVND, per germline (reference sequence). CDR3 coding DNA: TGTGCCAGTAGTATAGGTCCCCCCCAGGGCGGTAGCAATCAGCCCCAGCATTTT. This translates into CASSIGPPQGGSNQPQHF.

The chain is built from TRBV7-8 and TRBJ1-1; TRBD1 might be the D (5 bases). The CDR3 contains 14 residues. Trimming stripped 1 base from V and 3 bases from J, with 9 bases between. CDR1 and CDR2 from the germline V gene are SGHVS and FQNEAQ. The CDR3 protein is CASSLVPGDTEAFF. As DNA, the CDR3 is TGTGCCAGCAGCTTAGTACCGGGGGACACTGAAGCTTTCTTT.

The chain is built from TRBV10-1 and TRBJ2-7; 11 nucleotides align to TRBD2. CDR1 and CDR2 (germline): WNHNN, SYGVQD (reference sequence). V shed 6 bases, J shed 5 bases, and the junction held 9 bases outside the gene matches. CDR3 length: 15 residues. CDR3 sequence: CASRQTSGIFHEQYF. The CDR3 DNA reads TGCGCCAGCAGACAGACTAGCGGGATTTTCCACGAGCAGTACTTC.

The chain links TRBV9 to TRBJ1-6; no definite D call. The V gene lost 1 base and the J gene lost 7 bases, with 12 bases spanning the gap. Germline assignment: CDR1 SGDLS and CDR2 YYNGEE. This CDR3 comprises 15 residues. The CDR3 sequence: CASSVIGERNSPLHF. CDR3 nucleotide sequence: TGTGCCAGCAGCGTAATCGGGGAACGGAATTCACCCCTCCACTTT.

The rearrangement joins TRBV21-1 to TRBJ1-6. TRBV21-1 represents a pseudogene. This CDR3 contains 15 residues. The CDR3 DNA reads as TGTGCCAGCAGCAAAATGGGGGGGGTGAATTCACCCCTCCACTTT. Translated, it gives CASSKMGGVNSPLHF.

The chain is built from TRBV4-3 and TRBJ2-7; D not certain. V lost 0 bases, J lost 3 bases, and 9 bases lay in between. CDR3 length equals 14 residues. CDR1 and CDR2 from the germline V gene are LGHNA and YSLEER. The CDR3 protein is CASSQEQALYEQYF. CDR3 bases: TGCGCCAGCAGCCAAGAGCAAGCACTCTACGAGCAGTACTTC.

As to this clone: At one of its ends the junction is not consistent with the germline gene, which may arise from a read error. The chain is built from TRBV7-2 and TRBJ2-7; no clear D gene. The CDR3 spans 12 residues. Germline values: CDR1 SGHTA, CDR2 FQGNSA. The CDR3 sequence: CACSYGSYEQYF. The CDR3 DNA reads TGTGCCTGCAGCTATGGGTCCTACGAGCAGTACTTC.

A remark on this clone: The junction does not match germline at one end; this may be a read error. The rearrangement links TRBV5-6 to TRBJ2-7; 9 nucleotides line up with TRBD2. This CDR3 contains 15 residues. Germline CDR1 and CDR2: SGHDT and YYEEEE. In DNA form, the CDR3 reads TGTGCCGGCAGCTTGTTGCTAGCGGGGTTCGGCGAGCAGTACTTC. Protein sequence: CAGSLLLAGFGEQYF. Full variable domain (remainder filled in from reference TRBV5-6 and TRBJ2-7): DAGVTQSPTHLIKTRGQQVTLRCSPKSGHDTVSWYQQALGQGPQFIFQYYEEEERQRGNFPDRFSGHQFPNYSSELNVNALLLGDSALYLCAGSLLLAGFGEQYFGPGTRLTVT.

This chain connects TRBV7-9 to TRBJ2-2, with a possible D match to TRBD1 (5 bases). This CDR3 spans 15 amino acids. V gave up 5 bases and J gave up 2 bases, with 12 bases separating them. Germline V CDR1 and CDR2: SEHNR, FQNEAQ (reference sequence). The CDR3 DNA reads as TGTGCCAGCAGCCTGTCTGGGGCAAACACCGGGGAGCTGTTTTTT. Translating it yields CASSLSGANTGELFF.

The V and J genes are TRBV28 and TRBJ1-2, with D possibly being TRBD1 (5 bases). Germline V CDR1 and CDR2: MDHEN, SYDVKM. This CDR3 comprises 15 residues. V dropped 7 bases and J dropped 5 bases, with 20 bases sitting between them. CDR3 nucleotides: TGTGCCAGCACCCGGCCGTGGGGGTGGTTTTATGGCTACACCTTC. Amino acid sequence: CASTRPWGWFYGYTF.

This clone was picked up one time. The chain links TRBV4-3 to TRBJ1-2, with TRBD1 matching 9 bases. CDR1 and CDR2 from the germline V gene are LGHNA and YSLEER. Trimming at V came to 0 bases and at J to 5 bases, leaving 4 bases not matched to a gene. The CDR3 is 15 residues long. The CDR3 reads CASSQEGTGNYGYTF. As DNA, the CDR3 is TGCGCCAGCAGCCAAGAAGGGACAGGGAATTATGGCTACACCTTC.

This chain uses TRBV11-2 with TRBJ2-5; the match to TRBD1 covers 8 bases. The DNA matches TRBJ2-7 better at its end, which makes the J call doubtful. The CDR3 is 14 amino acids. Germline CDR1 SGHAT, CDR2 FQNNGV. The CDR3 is CASSARQGWYEQYF. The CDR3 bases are TGTGCCAGCAGCGCGCGACAGGGGTGGTACGAGCAGTACTTC.

The CDR3 DNA reads TGTGCCAGCAGTTATTCAGCAGGGGCCAATGAGCAGTTCTTC. Translated: CASSYSAGANEQFF. The V call is TRBV6-5, the J call TRBJ2-1, with D possibly matching TRBD1 (6 bases). Per germline, CDR1 MNHEY and CDR2 SVGAGI. V was shortened by 3 bases and J by 6 bases, with 12 bases between the two germline ends. This CDR3 is 14 amino acids long.

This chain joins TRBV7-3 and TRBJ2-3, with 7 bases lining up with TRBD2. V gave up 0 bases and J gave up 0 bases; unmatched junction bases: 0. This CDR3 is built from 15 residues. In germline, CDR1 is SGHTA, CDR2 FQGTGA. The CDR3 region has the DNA TGTGCCAGCAGCTTAACTAGCGGGAGCACAGATACGCAGTATTTT. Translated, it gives CASSLTSGSTDTQYF.

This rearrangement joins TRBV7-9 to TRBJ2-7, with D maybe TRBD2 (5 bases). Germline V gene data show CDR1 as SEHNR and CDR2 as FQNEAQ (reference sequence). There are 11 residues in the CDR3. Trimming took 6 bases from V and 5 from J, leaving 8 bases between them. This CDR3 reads CASREADEQYF. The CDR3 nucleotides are TGTGCCAGCAGGGAGGCTGACGAGCAGTACTTC. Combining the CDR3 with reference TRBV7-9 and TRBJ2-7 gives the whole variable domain DTGVSQNPRHKITKRGQNVTFRCDPISEHNRLYWYRQTLGQGPEFLTYFQNEAQLEKSRLLSDRFSAERPKGSFSTLEIQRTEQGDSAMYLCASREADEQYFGPGTRLTVT.

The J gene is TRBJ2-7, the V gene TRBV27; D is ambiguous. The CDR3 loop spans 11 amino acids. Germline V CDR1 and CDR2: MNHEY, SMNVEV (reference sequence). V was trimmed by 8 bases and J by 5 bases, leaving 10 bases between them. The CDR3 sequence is CASFLGDEQYF. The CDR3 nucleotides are TGTGCCAGCTTTCTAGGAGACGAGCAGTACTTC.

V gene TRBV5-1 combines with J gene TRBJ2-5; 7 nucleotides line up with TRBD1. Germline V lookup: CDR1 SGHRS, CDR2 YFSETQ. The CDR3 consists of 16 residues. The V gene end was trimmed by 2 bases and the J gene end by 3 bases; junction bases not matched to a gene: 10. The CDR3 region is CASSFSRDSEKETQYF. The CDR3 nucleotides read TGCGCCAGCAGCTTCAGCCGGGACAGTGAAAAAGAGACCCAGTACTTC.

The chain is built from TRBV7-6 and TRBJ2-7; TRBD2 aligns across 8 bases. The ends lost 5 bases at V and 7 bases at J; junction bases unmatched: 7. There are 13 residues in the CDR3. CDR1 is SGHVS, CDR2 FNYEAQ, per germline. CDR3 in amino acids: CASSPGGVGEQYF. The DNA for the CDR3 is TGTGCCAGCAGCCCCGGGGGGGTGGGGGAGCAGTACTTC.

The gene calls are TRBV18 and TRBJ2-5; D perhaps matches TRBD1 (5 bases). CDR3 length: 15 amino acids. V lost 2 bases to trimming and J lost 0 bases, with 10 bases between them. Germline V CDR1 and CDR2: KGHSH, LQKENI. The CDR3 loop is CASSPFDRNQETQYF. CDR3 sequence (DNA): TGTGCCAGCTCACCATTTGACAGAAACCAAGAGACCCAGTACTTC.

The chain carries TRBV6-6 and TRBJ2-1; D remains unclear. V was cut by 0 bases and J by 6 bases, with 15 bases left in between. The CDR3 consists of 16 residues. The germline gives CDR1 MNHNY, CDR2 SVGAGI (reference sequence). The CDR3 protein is CASSYSNVARPNEQFF. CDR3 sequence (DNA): TGTGCCAGCAGTTACTCGAATGTCGCTAGACCCAATGAGCAGTTCTTC.

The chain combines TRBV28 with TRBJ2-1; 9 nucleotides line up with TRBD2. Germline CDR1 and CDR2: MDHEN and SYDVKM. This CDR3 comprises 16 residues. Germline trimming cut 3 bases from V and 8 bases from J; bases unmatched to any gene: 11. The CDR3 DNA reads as TGTGCCAGCAGTTTGAGGCGGGAGGGAACTCGGGATGAGCAGTTCTTC. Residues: CASSLRREGTRDEQFF.

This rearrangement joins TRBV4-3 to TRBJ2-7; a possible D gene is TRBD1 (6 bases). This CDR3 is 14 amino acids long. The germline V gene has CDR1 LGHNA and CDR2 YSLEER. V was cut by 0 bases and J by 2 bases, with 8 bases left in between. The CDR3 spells CASSQERQAYEQYF. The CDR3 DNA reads TGCGCCAGCAGCCAAGAGCGACAGGCCTACGAGCAGTACTTC.

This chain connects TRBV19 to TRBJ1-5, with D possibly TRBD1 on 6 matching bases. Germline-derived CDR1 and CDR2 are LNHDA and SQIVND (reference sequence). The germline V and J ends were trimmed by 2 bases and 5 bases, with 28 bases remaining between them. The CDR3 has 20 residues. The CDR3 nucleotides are TGTGCCAGTAGTATACGACAGACGCGAGCCTGGGGGCAGAACGATCAGCCCCAGCATTTT. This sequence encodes CASSIRQTRAWGQNDQPQHF.